These T cell receptor beta chains were read from a single sample in a study of T cell changes during pregnancy in multiple sclerosis. Assay: immunoSEQ multiplex PCR; the TCRdb copy retains only in-frame clones and omits some. The sample has about 120,000 clones, roughly 92% seen once. This material consisted of peripheral blood, taken before pregnancy. The source of these receptors is a female donor with multiple sclerosis, enrolled in a pregnancy study. The CDR3 runs from the conserved cysteine through the conserved F or W. The D gene is left open where the match is weak. Clone size is given for some rows only: seen once, a few or many times, or a class if the clone is expanded.

d_gene	abundance	v_gene	j_gene	CDR3aa	CDR3nt
NA	NA	TRBV19	TRBJ2-2	CASSIGARNTGELFF	TGTGCCAGTAGTATAGGGGCGAGGAACACCGGGGAGCTGTTTTTT
TRBD1	NA	TRBV5-1	TRBJ2-2	CASSFGGQGNTGELFF	TGCGCCAGCAGCTTTGGGGGACAGGGGAACACCGGGGAGCTGTTTTTT
NA	NA	TRBV6-1	TRBJ2-2	CASSALLAAGELFF	TGTGCCAGCAGTGCGTTACTAGCAGCCGGGGAGCTGTTTTTT
TRBD1	NA	TRBV6-5	TRBJ1-3	CASSSGQAGNTIYF	TGTGCCAGCAGTTCCGGACAGGCTGGAAACACCATATATTTT
NA	NA	TRBV9	TRBJ2-2	CASSVAYGTGELFF	TGTGCCAGCAGCGTAGCGTACGGCACCGGGGAGCTGTTTTTT
TRBD1	NA	TRBV5-1	TRBJ2-6	CASSPLKQGPGANVLTF	TGCGCCAGCAGCCCATTGAAACAGGGGCCTGGGGCCAACGTCCTGACTTTC
NA	NA	TRBV27	TRBJ1-1	CASSLSENRVNTEAFF	TGTGCCAGCAGTTTATCGGAGAACAGGGTTAACACTGAAGCTTTCTTT
TRBD2	NA	TRBV5-4	TRBJ2-3	CASSLDLAGADTQYF	TGTGCCAGCAGCTTGGATCTAGCGGGGGCAGATACGCAGTATTTT
NA	few	TRBV9	TRBJ1-1	CASSVHRDTGRTEAFF	TGTGCCAGCAGCGTACACCGGGACACTGGTAGAACTGAAGCTTTCTTT
NA	once	TRBV4-1	TRBJ2-7	CASSQDLQAISYEQYF	TGCGCCAGCAGCCAAGATTTACAGGCTATCTCCTACGAGCAGTACTTC
TRBD1	NA	TRBV6-6	TRBJ1-5	CASSYPGGNQPQHF	TGTGCCAGCAGTTACCCAGGGGGGAATCAGCCCCAGCATTTT
NA	NA	TRBV7-2	TRBJ1-3	CASSGTGYGNTIYF	TGTGCCAGCAGCGGAACAGGGTACGGAAACACCATATATTTT
NA	NA	TRBV6-1	TRBJ1-5	CASSGTVNQPQHF	TGTGCCAGCAGTGGAACAGTCAATCAGCCCCAGCATTTT
NA	NA	TRBV19	TRBJ2-1	CASSIPPAHNEQFF	TGTGCCAGTAGTATACCGCCAGCGCACAATGAGCAGTTCTTC
TRBD1	once	TRBV5-6	TRBJ1-6	CASSKTGGRIPIYNSPLHF	TGTGCCAGCAGTAAAACAGGGGGCAGAATCCCCATCTATAATTCACCCCTCCACTTT
NA	NA	TRBV5-1	TRBJ2-6	CASSLEQSSGANVLTF	TGCGCCAGCAGCTTGGAACAGTCGTCTGGGGCCAACGTCCTGACTTTC
NA	NA	TRBV6-1	TRBJ2-7	CASSETGFIYEQYF	TGTGCCAGCAGTGAAACAGGTTTCATTTACGAGCAGTACTTC
TRBD2	NA	TRBV9	TRBJ2-7	CASSVGSVGGEQYF	TGTGCCAGCAGCGTAGGTTCAGTCGGGGGGGAGCAGTACTTC
TRBD2	once	TRBV5-1	TRBJ2-1	CASSLAGGGTGLAIYNEQFF	TGCGCCAGCAGCTTGGCTGGGGGGGGCACGGGACTAGCGATTTACAATGAGCAGTTCTTC
TRBD2	NA	TRBV7-2	TRBJ2-3	CASSSLAGGTDTQYF	TGTGCCAGCAGCTCACTAGCGGGGGGGACAGATACGCAGTATTTT
NA	NA	TRBV28	TRBJ2-3	CASSLGFSGDTQYF	TGTGCCAGCAGTTTAGGGTTTTCGGGAGATACGCAGTATTTT
TRBD1	NA	TRBV29-1	TRBJ2-7	CSVDRGYEQYF	TGCAGCGTAGACAGGGGCTACGAGCAGTACTTC
NA	NA	TRBV27	TRBJ1-1	CASSALRGAFF	TGTGCCAGTTCGGCCCTAAGGGGAGCTTTCTTT
NA	NA	TRBV30	TRBJ2-1	CAWQTIINEQFF	TGTGCCTGGCAGACTATAATCAATGAGCAGTTCTTC
TRBD1	NA	TRBV9	TRBJ1-2	CASRGTVSYGYTF	TGTGCCAGCAGGGGGACAGTTTCATATGGCTACACCTTC
TRBD1	NA	TRBV5-4	TRBJ2-7	CASSWQGARMGEQYF	TGTGCCAGCAGCTGGCAGGGGGCGAGGATGGGCGAGCAGTACTTC
NA	NA	TRBV7-3	TRBJ2-3	CASSPRDSTDTQYF	TGTGCCAGCAGTCCCCGGGACTCCACAGATACGCAGTATTTT
NA	once	TRBV6-5	TRBJ2-7	CASSYSFSSYEQYF	TGTGCCAGCAGTTACTCGTTCAGCTCCTACGAGCAGTACTTC
NA	NA	TRBV2	TRBJ2-3	CASLADTQYF	TGTGCCAGCTTAGCAGATACGCAGTATTTT
TRBD1	once	TRBV19	TRBJ2-3	CASSIVVGQGKDTQYF	TGTGCCAGTAGTATAGTCGTCGGACAGGGAAAAGATACGCAGTATTTT
NA	few	TRBV19	TRBJ1-5	CASSPRGGPYQPQHF	TGTGCCAGTAGTCCCCGGGGGGGACCATATCAGCCCCAGCATTTT
TRBD1	NA	TRBV9	TRBJ1-4	CASSVRQGAGEKLFF	TGTGCCAGCAGCGTCCGACAGGGGGCGGGGGAAAAACTGTTTTTT
TRBD2	NA	TRBV7-2	TRBJ2-3	CASSTPLAEVGKYF	TGTGCCAGCAGCACCCCGCTAGCGGAGGTGGGGAAGTATTTT
TRBD1	NA	TRBV5-6	TRBJ2-7	CASSLVGTGVYEQYF	TGTGCCAGCAGCTTGGTGGGGACAGGGGTGTACGAGCAGTACTTC
NA	NA	TRBV7-9	TRBJ1-2	CASSSPGRGRSYGYTF	TGTGCCAGCAGCTCGCCAGGGCGGGGGCGTAGCTATGGCTACACCTTC
TRBD1	once	TRBV18	TRBJ2-5	CASSLGTDQETQYF	TGTGCCAGCTCACTAGGGACAGACCAAGAGACCCAGTACTTC
TRBD2	NA	TRBV27	TRBJ2-5	CASSWTSGGSGETQYF	TGTGCCAGCAGTTGGACTAGCGGGGGAAGTGGAGAGACCCAGTACTTC
TRBD1	NA	TRBV30	TRBJ1-5	CAWSVTGTGNQPQHF	TGTGCCTGGAGTGTTACCGGGACAGGGAATCAGCCCCAGCATTTT
TRBD1	NA	TRBV5-1	TRBJ2-5	CASSLGQGWETQYF	TGCGCCAGCAGCTTGGGACAGGGGTGGGAGACCCAGTACTTC
NA	NA	TRBV7-6	TRBJ2-1	CASSLGRLPYNEQFF	TGTGCCAGCAGCTTAGGGCGGTTACCCTACAATGAGCAGTTCTTC
NA	NA	TRBV12-2	TRBJ1-5	CASRPRGLRGAHF	TGTGCAAGTCGCCCCCGGGGACTTCGAGGGGCGCATTTT
TRBD1	NA	TRBV2	TRBJ1-1	CASSERRQGGALNTEAFF	TGTGCCAGCAGTGAACGGCGACAGGGGGGGGCCCTGAACACTGAAGCTTTCTTT
TRBD1	NA	TRBV10-1	TRBJ1-5	CASSEEDRGRNQPQHF	TGCGCCAGCAGTGAGGAGGACAGGGGGCGGAATCAGCCCCAGCATTTT
TRBD2	NA	TRBV27	TRBJ2-5	CASSPALTSGREETQYF	TGTGCCAGCAGCCCAGCATTGACTAGCGGGAGGGAAGAGACCCAGTACTTC
NA	NA	TRBV5-6	TRBJ2-2	CASSLESGLAGELFF	TGTGCCAGCAGCTTGGAGTCAGGGCTGGCCGGGGAGCTGTTTTTT
TRBD2	NA	TRBV30	TRBJ2-7	CAWSSSGVYEQYF	TGTGCCTGGTCTAGCAGCGGGGTCTACGAGCAGTACTTC
TRBD1	NA	TRBV29-1	TRBJ2-1	CSVRGGTSYNEQFF	TGCAGCGTCCGAGGGGGCACCTCCTACAATGAGCAGTTCTTC
TRBD2	NA	TRBV9	TRBJ2-7	CASSVWPSGSSVHEQYF	TGTGCCAGCAGCGTATGGCCTAGCGGGAGCTCTGTCCACGAGCAGTACTTC
NA	NA	TRBV20-1	TRBJ2-1	CSAISPEVQFF	TGCAGTGCCATCAGTCCAGAGGTGCAGTTCTTC
NA	NA	TRBV6-1	TRBJ1-1	CASSGARGGTEAFF	TGTGCCAGCAGTGGGGCTAGGGGGGGCACTGAAGCTTTCTTT
NA	NA	TRBV6-6	TRBJ2-1	CASLATEPHYEQFF	TGTGCCAGCTTAGCGACTGAGCCACACTATGAGCAGTTCTTC
TRBD1	NA	TRBV7-2	TRBJ1-2	CASSPGQGAYGYTF	TGTGCCAGCAGCCCTGGACAGGGGGCTTATGGCTACACCTTC
NA	once	TRBV6-1	TRBJ2-5	CASSEMTGQGGETQYF	TGTGCCAGCAGTGAAATGACAGGGCAGGGAGGAGAGACCCAGTACTTC
TRBD2	NA	TRBV30	TRBJ2-2	CAWTSGGIAGELFF	TGTGCCTGGACTAGCGGGGGGATCGCCGGGGAGCTGTTTTTT
TRBD1	NA	TRBV5-1	TRBJ2-7	CASSLWGGQGGEQYF	TGCGCCAGCAGCTTGTGGGGGGGACAGGGTGGCGAGCAGTACTTC
NA	once	TRBV7-9	TRBJ2-3	CASSAKGGSTDTQYF	TGTGCCAGCAGCGCCAAGGGGGGGTCCACAGATACGCAGTATTTT
TRBD2	NA	TRBV7-3	TRBJ2-3	CASSQLAGGAIDTQYF	TGTGCCAGCAGCCAATTAGCGGGAGGGGCAATAGATACGCAGTATTTT